This paragraph covers one TCR beta chain sequence. One entry per CDR3 protein results from TCRdb running MiXCR on the PCR reads. This table holds roughly 13,000 distinct CDR3 sequences, around 61% found once. The sample comes from a study of CD4 and CD8 cells across lung adenocarcinoma regions. Localized lung adenocarcinoma, a non-small cell lung cancer, affected the donors. The receptor's source is a female donor with lung adenocarcinoma. The CD4 and CD8 labels of this study may be unreliable. Input material: CD8+ T cells from the margin of a lung tumor.

DNA for the CDR3: TGTGCCAGCATCACAGACAGGGAGGATATAGCCAAAAACATTCAGTACTTC. It yields the protein CASITDREDIAKNIQYF. The chain carries TRBV28 and TRBJ2-4; D is perhaps TRBD1 (7 bases). Trimming removed 7 bases from V and 0 bases from J, with 19 bases in between. Looked up from germline, CDR1 is MDHEN and CDR2 is SYDVKM. The CDR3 has 17 residues. Variable domain in full (rest from reference TRBV28 and TRBJ2-4): DVKVTQSSRYLVKRTGEKVFLECVQDMDHENMFWYRQDPGLGLRLIYFSYDVKMKEKGDIPEGYSVSREKKERFSLILESASTNQTSMYLCASITDREDIAKNIQYFGAGTRLSVL.